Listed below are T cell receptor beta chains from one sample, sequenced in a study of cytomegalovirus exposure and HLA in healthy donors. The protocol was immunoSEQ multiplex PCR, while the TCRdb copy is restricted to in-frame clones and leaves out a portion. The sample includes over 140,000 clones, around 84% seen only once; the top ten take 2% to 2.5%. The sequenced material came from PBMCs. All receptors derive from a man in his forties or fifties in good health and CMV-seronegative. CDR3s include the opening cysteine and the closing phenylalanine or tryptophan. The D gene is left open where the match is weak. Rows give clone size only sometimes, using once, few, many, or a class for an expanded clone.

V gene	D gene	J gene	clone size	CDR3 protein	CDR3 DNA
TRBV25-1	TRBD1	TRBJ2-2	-	CASSDRGPGELFF	TGTGCCAGCAGTGACAGGGGGCCCGGGGAGCTGTTTTTT
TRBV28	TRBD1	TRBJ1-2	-	CASSDPNRGGYGYTF	TGTGCCAGCAGCGACCCGAACAGGGGCGGCTATGGCTACACCTTC
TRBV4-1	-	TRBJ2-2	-	CASSQDPAPGELFF	TGCGCCAGCAGCCAAGACCCCGCCCCCGGGGAGCTGTTTTTT
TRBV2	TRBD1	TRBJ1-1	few	CASSGQGVGEAFF	TGTGCCAGCAGTGGGCAGGGGGTAGGGGAAGCTTTCTTT
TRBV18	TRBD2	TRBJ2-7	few	CASSQTGGYEQYF	TGTGCCAGCTCGCAGACGGGGGGCTACGAGCAGTACTTC
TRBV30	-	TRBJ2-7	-	CAWSAGTPDEQYF	TGTGCCTGGAGTGCCGGGACTCCTGACGAGCAGTACTTC
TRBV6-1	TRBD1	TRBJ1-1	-	CASSPDRADTEAFF	TGTGCCAGCAGTCCCGACAGGGCAGACACTGAAGCTTTCTTT
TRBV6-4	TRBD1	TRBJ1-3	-	CASRGDRLENTIYF	TGTGCCAGCAGGGGGGACAGGCTAGAAAACACCATATATTTT
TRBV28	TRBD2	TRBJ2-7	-	CASSAPGQGLAGRSYEQYF	TGTGCCAGCAGTGCCCCGGGACAGGGACTAGCGGGGAGATCCTACGAGCAGTACTTC
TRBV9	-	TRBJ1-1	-	CASSGGTLNTEAFF	TGTGCCAGCAGCGGAGGGACATTGAACACTGAAGCTTTCTTT
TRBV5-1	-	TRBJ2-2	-	CASSPLGSNTGELFF	TGCGCCAGCAGCCCCCTAGGCTCGAACACCGGGGAGCTGTTTTTT
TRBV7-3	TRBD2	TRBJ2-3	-	CASSPSTSGATDTQYF	TGTGCCAGCAGCCCCTCAACTAGCGGGGCTACAGATACGCAGTATTTT
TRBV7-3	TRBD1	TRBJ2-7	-	CASSSSGTGSYEQYF	TGTGCCAGCAGCTCCTCCGGGACAGGCAGTTACGAGCAGTACTTC
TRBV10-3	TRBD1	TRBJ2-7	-	CAISDRDRVSYEQYF	TGTGCCATCAGTGACCGGGACAGGGTCTCCTACGAGCAGTACTTC
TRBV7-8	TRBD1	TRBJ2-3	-	CASKRDRGVTDTQYF	TGTGCCAGCAAACGGGACAGGGGAGTCACAGATACGCAGTATTTT
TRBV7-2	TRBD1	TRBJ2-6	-	CASSPTGGAPGANVLTF	TGTGCCAGCAGCCCAACAGGGGGCGCTCCAGGGGCCAACGTCCTGACTTTC
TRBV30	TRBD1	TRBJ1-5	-	CACSSDRGDQPQHF	TGTGCCTGCAGCTCGGACAGGGGGGATCAGCCCCAGCATTTT
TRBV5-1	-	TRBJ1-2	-	CASSLENPGLGGYTF	TGCGCCAGCAGCTTGGAAAACCCGGGGTTAGGTGGCTACACCTTC
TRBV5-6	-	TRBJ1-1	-	CASSLRPEWREGTEAFF	TGTGCCAGCAGCTTGAGGCCTGAGTGGAGAGAAGGCACTGAAGCTTTCTTT